These 27 T cell receptor beta chains were all obtained from the same sample, sequenced in a study of cytomegalovirus exposure and HLA in healthy donors. PCR employed 60 Vbeta and 13 Jbeta primers. TCRdb's table, derived via immunoSEQ multiplex PCR, lists solely in-frame clones and lacks some. Counted here are around 89,000 clones, about 84% occurring once; the ten biggest clones make up about 1.2%. The sequenced sample was PBMCs. The receptor source for this set is a girl aged 2-9 years in good health and CMV-seropositive.

The CDR3 loop is CASSSGGSEAFF. The CDR3 DNA reads as TGTGCCAGCAGTTCCGGAGGGTCGGAAGCTTTCTTT. The J gene is TRBJ1-1, the V gene TRBV6-5; D remains unclear. This CDR3 has 12 residues. Germline assignment: CDR1 MNHEY and CDR2 SVGAGI. V was clipped by 4 bases and J by 8 bases, with 11 bases between them.

The CDR3 coding sequence is TGTGCCAGCAGTTTATTACAGACAGACCAACGAGCTGAAGCTTTCTTT. Amino acids: CASSLLQTDQRAEAFF. The chain links TRBV27 to TRBJ1-1; perhaps TRBD1 as D (5 bases). The CDR3 extends over 16 amino acids. Germline CDR1 reads MNHEY; CDR2 reads SMNVEV (reference sequence). Trimming pared 1 base from V and 6 bases from J, leaving 18 bases between.

The V call is TRBV27, the J call TRBJ2-7; possibly TRBD1 for D (6 bases). CDR3 length: 14 residues. Trimming removed 7 bases at V and 5 bases at J, with 18 bases between. Germline V CDR1 and CDR2: MNHEY, SMNVEV (reference sequence). The CDR3 DNA sequence: TGTGCCAGCACCTCAATAACAGGGCGTAACGAGCAGTACTTC. Protein: CASTSITGRNEQYF.

The chain is built from TRBV27 and TRBJ2-5; 8 nucleotides line up with TRBD1. Per the germline V gene, CDR1 is MNHEY and CDR2 is SMNVEV (reference sequence). The trim removed 7 bases at V and 2 bases at J, leaving 12 bases unmatched. This CDR3 is 16 amino acids long. The CDR3 region is CASTSLPRDRQETQYF. DNA for the CDR3: TGTGCCAGCACCTCTCTTCCTCGGGACAGGCAAGAGACCCAGTACTTC.

The chain employs TRBV27 and TRBJ2-3; the match to TRBD2 covers 7 bases. The junction had 6 bases not matched to a gene; V was cut back by 3 bases and J by 0 bases. The CDR3 runs 16 residues. From germline, CDR1 is MNHEY and CDR2 SMNVEV (reference sequence). The CDR3: CASSFGASGSTDTQYF. The CDR3 bases are TGTGCCAGCAGTTTTGGTGCTAGCGGAAGCACAGATACGCAGTATTTT.

The chain links TRBV18 to TRBJ2-1, with TRBD2 identical over 12 bases. Per the germline V gene, CDR1 is KGHSH and CDR2 is LQKENI. The CDR3 is 16 residues long. J lost 2 bases, V lost 1 base, and 0 bases had no gene match. CDR3 DNA: TGTGCCAGCTCACCACGGACTAGCGGGGCCTACAATGAGCAGTTCTTC. It specifies CASSPRTSGAYNEQFF.

The chain is built from TRBV27 and TRBJ1-1, with no clear D. The ends were cut back, 5 bases at V and 10 bases at J, with 14 bases in the middle. This CDR3 is built from 12 residues. Germline V gene lookup returns CDR1 MNHEY and CDR2 SMNVEV (reference sequence). In DNA, the CDR3 is TGTGCCAGCAGTCACAGTCGGGAGGTAGCTTTCTTT. Translation: CASSHSREVAFF.

The J gene is TRBJ2-1, the V gene TRBV9; D might be TRBD1 (6 bases). The CDR3 consists of 14 residues. Per the germline V gene, CDR1 is SGDLS and CDR2 is YYNGEE. Trimming stripped 2 bases from V and 4 bases from J, with 10 bases between. The CDR3 loop reads CASSVTGLYNEQFF. The CDR3 DNA is TGTGCCAGCAGCGTCACAGGGTTATACAATGAGCAGTTCTTC.

CDR3: CASSLGGSEQYF. For the CDR3, the DNA is TGTGCCAGCAGTTTGGGAGGGAGCGAGCAGTACTTC. The chain recombines TRBV27 with TRBJ2-7; TRBD2 aligns across 7 bases. V trimming: 3 bases; J trimming: 6 bases; junction bases outside the gene matches: 2. The CDR3 is 12 residues long. Germline CDR1 is MNHEY and CDR2 is SMNVEV (reference sequence).

V and J are TRBV5-1 and TRBJ2-1; 8 bases agree with TRBD1. CDR1 and CDR2 (germline): SGHRS, YFSETQ. This CDR3 has 15 amino acids. J lost 3 bases, V lost 4 bases, and 6 bases had no gene match. Written as DNA, the CDR3 is TGCGCCAGCAGCCCAGGACAGGGAGGCTACAATGAGCAGTTCTTC. It yields the protein CASSPGQGGYNEQFF. Filled out from reference TRBV5-1 and TRBJ2-1, the complete variable domain reads KAGVTQTPRYLIKTRGQQVTLSCSPISGHRSVSWYQQTPGQGLQFLFEYFSETQRNKGNFPGRFSGRQFSNSRSEMNVSTLELGDSALYLCASSPGQGGYNEQFFGPGTRLTVL.

This clone was seen once. V gene TRBV2 combines with J gene TRBJ2-2; 10 nucleotides align to TRBD1. The CDR3 length is 21 residues. Germline trimming cut 6 bases from V and 1 base from J; bases unmatched to any gene: 20. Per the germline V gene, CDR1 is SNHLY and CDR2 is FYNNEI. Written as DNA, the CDR3 is TGTGCCAGCAGCGGAACCCCGGGACAGGGGCTTAATAGGGGGAACACCGGGGAGCTGTTTTTT. This encodes CASSGTPGQGLNRGNTGELFF.

The V gene is TRBV28, the J gene TRBJ1-2; D is uncertain. The CDR3 has 12 residues. V lost 7 bases, J lost 3 bases, and 9 bases lay in between. Per germline, CDR1 MDHEN and CDR2 SYDVKM. CDR3 coding DNA: TGTGCCAGCATGAGAGGAGACTATGGCTACACCTTC. Amino acids: CASMRGDYGYTF.

The chain carries TRBV6-5 and TRBJ1-4; 7 bases fit TRBD1. V lost 4 bases and J lost 8; bases outside the gene matches: 7. This CDR3 is 14 amino acids long. Germline V CDR1 and CDR2: MNHEY, SVGAGI. CDR3 sequence (DNA): TGTGCCAGCAGTTCCTGGGGGACAGAAGAAAAACTGTTTTTT. This encodes CASSSWGTEEKLFF.

The V and J genes are TRBV7-3 and TRBJ1-1; D gene uncertain. CDR1 is SGHTA and CDR2 is FQGTGA in the germline V gene. The CDR3 is 13 amino acids. Trimming took 5 bases from V and 4 from J, leaving 11 bases between them. As DNA, the CDR3 is TGTGCCAGCAGCGAGTTTTCGGGCACTGAAGCTTTCTTT. As protein: CASSEFSGTEAFF.

The chain uses TRBV4-3 and TRBJ2-6, with D possibly TRBD2 on 5 matching bases. V was cut by 0 bases and J by 2 bases, with 11 bases left in between. The germline V gene encodes CDR1 LGHNA and CDR2 YSLEER. The CDR3 consists of 17 residues. In DNA, the CDR3 is TGCGCCAGCAGCCAAGATTTTGAGGGAGCTGGGGCCAACGTCCTGACTTTC. Its protein is CASSQDFEGAGANVLTF.

The rearrangement joins TRBV4-2 to TRBJ2-2; 14 bases match TRBD2. The V gene end was trimmed by 6 bases and the J gene end by 8 bases; junction bases not matched to a gene: 11. Germline CDR1 is LGHNA and CDR2 is YNFKEQ. The CDR3 covers 17 residues. The CDR3 DNA reads TGTGCCAGCAGACGGGGACTAGCGGGAGCGGATTCGGGGGAGCTGTTTTTT. It codes for CASRRGLAGADSGELFF.

V gene TRBV6-5 combines with J gene TRBJ1-5; 8 positions agree with TRBD1. Germline V gene lookup returns CDR1 MNHEY and CDR2 SVGAGI. J lost 4 bases, V lost 6 bases, and 5 bases had no gene match. This CDR3 is 14 amino acids long. CDR3 in amino acids: CASRKDRENQPQHF. The CDR3 DNA sequence: TGTGCCAGCAGAAAGGACAGGGAGAATCAGCCCCAGCATTTT.

The V gene is TRBV7-2, the J gene TRBJ2-5; 8 positions match TRBD1. Germline CDR1 is SGHTA and CDR2 is FQGNSA. CDR3 size: 15 residues. Trimming cost V 5 bases and J 7 bases; bases outside gene matches: 12. The CDR3, as DNA: TGTGCCAGCAGCGAAAGGACAGGGCGATTGGGGACCCAGTACTTC. This codes for CASSERTGRLGTQYF.

This chain uses TRBV28 with TRBJ2-1; D is possibly TRBD2 (6 bases). Germline V gene data show CDR1 as MDHEN and CDR2 as SYDVKM. V was clipped by 6 bases and J by 10 bases, with 19 bases between them. The CDR3 loop spans 14 amino acids. CDR3: CASRDPGLKMEQFF. CDR3 sequence (DNA): TGTGCCAGCAGGGATCCGGGACTGAAAATGGAGCAGTTCTTC. Together with reference TRBV28 and TRBJ2-1, the CDR3 gives the full variable domain: DVKVTQSSRYLVKRTGEKVFLECVQDMDHENMFWYRQDPGLGLRLIYFSYDVKMKEKGDIPEGYSVSREKKERFSLILESASTNQTSMYLCASRDPGLKMEQFFGPGTRLTVL.

In this sample, this clone turned up once. This chain joins TRBV6-5 and TRBJ1-1; D is possibly TRBD1 (5 bases). The V gene's germline CDR1 is MNHEY and CDR2 SVGAGI. CDR3 length: 16 residues. Trimming removed 3 bases from V and 9 bases from J, with 23 bases in between. The CDR3 DNA is TGTGCCAGCAGTTATATGAACCCGCGGGGCCGAGCAAAAGCTTTCTTT. Amino acid sequence: CASSYMNPRGRAKAFF.

This chain links TRBV7-6 with TRBJ2-2, with TRBD1 identical over 9 bases. Germline V gene data show CDR1 as SGHVS and CDR2 as FNYEAQ. The CDR3 covers 15 residues. V lost 7 bases and J lost 3; bases outside the gene matches: 6. The CDR3: CASTGTGSDTGELFF. DNA of the CDR3: TGTGCCAGCACCGGGACAGGGTCGGACACCGGGGAGCTGTTTTTT.

The chain couples TRBV30 to TRBJ1-2, with D unclear. CDR1 and CDR2 (germline): GTSNPN, SVGIG (reference sequence). This CDR3 is 17 amino acids long. V was trimmed by 3 bases and J by 0 bases, leaving 20 bases between them. The CDR3 loop is CAWSPLRDRVPNYGYTF. DNA for the CDR3: TGTGCCTGGAGCCCCTTACGAGATAGAGTCCCTAACTATGGCTACACCTTC.

The chain couples TRBV28 to TRBJ1-2, with D possibly being TRBD1 (5 bases). Germline V gene lookup returns CDR1 MDHEN and CDR2 SYDVKM. This CDR3 has 13 amino acids. Trimming took 2 bases from V and 4 from J, leaving 8 bases between them. CDR3 sequence: CASSLRGIYGYTF. The CDR3 coding sequence is TGTGCCAGCAGTTTAAGGGGTATCTATGGCTACACCTTC.

The chain joins TRBV28 to TRBJ2-2; unclear D gene. V shed 6 bases and J shed 6 bases, with 11 bases lying between them. CDR1 MDHEN and CDR2 SYDVKM come from the germline V gene. The CDR3 sequence is 13 residues long. CDR3 bases: TGTGCCAGCAGGCTAGAGTCTTCCGGGGAGCTGTTTTTT. Its translation is CASRLESSGELFF.

J is TRBJ2-5 and V is TRBV19, with 7 nucleotides matching TRBD2. The CDR3 runs to 15 residues. J was trimmed by 0 bases and V by 5 bases; bases with no gene match: 6. From germline, CDR1 is LNHDA and CDR2 SQIVND (reference sequence). For the CDR3, the DNA is TGTGCCAGTAGTCTGTATCTAGCGGACCAAGAGACCCAGTACTTC. Residues: CASSLYLADQETQYF.

This chain connects TRBV9 to TRBJ2-2; TRBD1 matches 7 bases. Germline values: CDR1 SGDLS, CDR2 YYNGEE. This CDR3 comprises 17 residues. V gave up 4 bases and J gave up 1 base; unmatched junction bases: 10. The CDR3 bases are TGTGCCAGCAGCTTAGTGCAGACAGGGCGGAACACCGGGGAGCTGTTTTTT. It yields the protein CASSLVQTGRNTGELFF.

The genes are TRBV15 and TRBJ2-1, with TRBD2 identical over 7 bases. The CDR3 sequence is 13 residues long. After removal of 1 base from V and 8 bases from J, the junction contained 2 bases not matched to a gene. Germline values: CDR1 LNHNV, CDR2 YYDKDF (reference sequence). CDR3 sequence (DNA): TGTGCCACCAGCAGAGGACTAGCATATGAGCAGTTCTTC. Protein sequence: CATSRGLAYEQFF.